This record covers a single T cell receptor beta chain. This sample was included in a study of T-cell reconstitution after alpha-beta-depleted transplantation in children. The TCRbeta library was prepared with unique molecular identifiers. TCRdb used MiXCR to reprocess the PCR reads, holding one entry per CDR3 protein. The sample consists of 250,000 to 300,000 distinct CDR3 sequences, over 8% of them appearing once. The V and J ends lost 2 bases and 4 bases, in that order; junction bases with no gene match: 3. The CDR3 is made up of 15 amino acids. Germline CDR1 and CDR2: MNHNS and SASEGT. This specimen consisted of PBMCs from the stem cell graft donor, obtained from the stem cell graft. The source of this sequence is a human donor who donated a stem cell graft to a child with SCID. This chain uses TRBV6-1 with TRBJ2-5, with 11 bases aligning to TRBD1. The CDR3 here is CASSELDRGRETQYF. CDR3 nucleotide sequence: TGTGCCAGCAGTGAATTGGACAGGGGGCGAGAGACCCAGTACTTC.